This T cell receptor beta chain was captured in a study of shared clonotypes between healthy human individuals. Repertoires were generated with immunoSEQ multiplex PCR, while TCRdb's copy carries only in-frame clones and drops some. The data show roughly 500,000 clones, around 95% seen once. The healthy adult donors were HIV-negative and reported no recent acute infections or vaccinations. This TCR was sampled from a woman aged 25 to 39 in good health. The sequenced sample consisted of naive CD4+ T cells sorted from blood. Subset in this sample: CD45RA+ positively selected.

In DNA, the CDR3 is TGTGCCAGCAGCTCCTGGACAGGGGATCCGAACACTGAAGCTTTCTTT. Its translation: CASSSWTGDPNTEAFF. This sequence joins TRBV7-8 and TRBJ1-1; 9 bases agree with TRBD1. The CDR3 is made up of 16 amino acids. V lost 4 bases to trimming and J lost 1 base; unmatched junction nucleotides: 7. CDR1 is SGHVS and CDR2 is FQNEAQ in the germline V gene.